Following are 15 T cell receptor beta chains from one sample sequenced in a study of T cell responses to AZD1222 COVID-19 vaccine. The repertoire was sequenced with immunoSEQ multiplex PCR; TCRdb's copy has only in-frame clones and lacks some. The sample consists of about 57,000 clones, more than 75% of them appearing once. The specimen was peripheral blood, collected on day 0 of AZD1222 vaccination. The receptors derive from an adult in good health.

The chain carries TRBV6-5 and TRBJ1-2; 7 positions match TRBD1. The CDR3 runs 13 residues. Germline V gene sequence: CDR1 MNHEY, CDR2 SVGAGI. Trimming at V came to 5 bases and at J to 5 bases, leaving 5 bases not matched to a gene. The CDR3 coding sequence is TGTGCCAGCAGTCCTGACAGGGCGTATGGCTACACCTTC. Amino acids: CASSPDRAYGYTF.

The genes are TRBV29-1 and TRBJ1-2; 7 positions agree with TRBD1. In germline, CDR1 is SQVTM, CDR2 ANQGSEA. Trimming cost V 3 bases and J 5 bases; bases outside gene matches: 24. The CDR3 runs 19 residues. CDR3 bases: TGCAGCGTTGAGGAGCCTCTAAGACAGGGAAGGTACCTTACGTATGGCTACACCTTC. The encoded protein is CSVEEPLRQGRYLTYGYTF.

The CDR3 bases are TGTGCCAGCAGTTACGCGCCGGGTTCTGGCTACACCTTC. Translating it yields CASSYAPGSGYTF. The chain joins TRBV6-5 to TRBJ1-2; D unclear. Germline CDR1 and CDR2: MNHEY and SVGAGI. The CDR3 runs to 13 residues. V lost 2 bases and J lost 7, with 11 bases in between.

The V call is TRBV28, the J call TRBJ1-6, with 9 bases aligning to TRBD1. Germline V CDR1 and CDR2: MDHEN, SYDVKM. CDR3 length: 14 amino acids. Unmatched junction bases numbered 9, after V lost 8 bases and J lost 10 bases. Here the CDR3 reads CASFRGQGRSPLHF. CDR3 in DNA: TGTGCCAGCTTTAGGGGACAGGGAAGGTCACCCCTCCACTTT.

V and J are TRBV28 and TRBJ2-5; perhaps TRBD1 as D (6 bases). V shed 6 bases and J shed 5 bases, with 16 bases lying between them. The CDR3 is made up of 14 amino acids. CDR1 is MDHEN and CDR2 is SYDVKM in the germline V gene. The DNA for the CDR3 is TGTGCCAGCAGCAGCCGGGTGGGGGCTGAGACCCAGTACTTC. It encodes CASSSRVGAETQYF.

This chain joins TRBV18 and TRBJ2-4; TRBD1 matches 7 bases. Trimming took 1 base from V and 5 from J; bases not matched to a gene: 2. CDR3 size: 14 residues. Germline V gives CDR1 KGHSH, CDR2 LQKENI. This chain's CDR3 is CASSPRTGENIQYF. DNA of the CDR3: TGTGCCAGCTCACCACGGACAGGCGAAAACATTCAGTACTTC.

The sample holds one count of this clone. This sequence joins TRBV7-2 and TRBJ2-3; 10 bases are shared with TRBD1. Germline CDR1 SGHTA, CDR2 FQGNSA. With V trimmed by 5 bases and J by 6 bases, 8 bases remained unmatched. CDR3 length equals 15 residues. The CDR3 protein is CASSKTGGNRDTQYF. As DNA, the CDR3 is TGTGCCAGCAGCAAGACAGGGGGCAATAGGGATACGCAGTATTTT.

In its sample, this clone was seen a few times. The chain employs TRBV7-2 and TRBJ2-5; D not certain. This CDR3 is 14 amino acids long. V lost 1 base and J lost 0, with 6 bases in between. Germline CDR1 SGHTA, CDR2 FQGNSA. DNA for the CDR3: TGTGCCAGCAGCTTAGGAGGAAACCAAGAGACCCAGTACTTC. Translated, it gives CASSLGGNQETQYF.

This chain connects TRBV30 to TRBJ1-3, with 8 bases identical to TRBD1. This CDR3 spans 14 amino acids. Losses at the gene ends were 5 bases for V and 2 bases for J; bases not matched to a gene: 5. Germline CDR1 and CDR2: GTSNPN and SVGIG (reference sequence). CDR3 residues: CAWDQGAAGNTIYF. Written as DNA, the CDR3 is TGTGCCTGGGATCAGGGGGCGGCTGGAAACACCATATATTTT.

J is TRBJ2-2 and V is TRBV6-5, with D possibly TRBD1 on 7 matching bases. CDR1 and CDR2 from the germline V gene are MNHEY and SVGAGI. The ends were cut back, 3 bases at V and 5 bases at J, with 13 bases in the middle. The CDR3 contains 15 residues. CDR3 DNA sequence: TGTGCCAGCAGTTATACAGGGGCGGGAACCGGGGAGCTGTTTTTT. Translated, it gives CASSYTGAGTGELFF.

This chain uses TRBV7-9 with TRBJ2-1; TRBD2 matches 9 bases. The V and J ends lost 6 bases and 5 bases, in that order; junction bases with no gene match: 8. This CDR3 region has 15 residues. Germline CDR1 reads SEHNR; CDR2 reads FQNEAQ (reference sequence). The CDR3 DNA reads as TGTGCCAGCAGACCGACTAGCGGAGGGGACAATGAGCAGTTCTTC. It codes for CASRPTSGGDNEQFF. Combining the CDR3 with reference TRBV7-9 and TRBJ2-1 gives the whole variable domain DTGVSQNPRHKITKRGQNVTFRCDPISEHNRLYWYRQTLGQGPEFLTYFQNEAQLEKSRLLSDRFSAERPKGSFSTLEIQRTEQGDSAMYLCASRPTSGGDNEQFFGPGTRLTVL.

The genes are TRBV6-5 and TRBJ2-2, with a tentative D call TRBD1 (5 bases). The V gene's germline CDR1 is MNHEY and CDR2 SVGAGI. CDR3 length: 14 amino acids. V lost 4 bases, J lost 3 bases, and 9 bases lay in between. The CDR3 DNA reads TGTGCCAGCAGTTCGGGCAGGGACACCGGGGAGCTGTTTTTT. Residues: CASSSGRDTGELFF.

This clone occurred once. The chain has TRBV10-3 and TRBJ2-7; maybe TRBD2 (6 bases). Trimming cost V 9 bases and J 5 bases, with 14 bases left between them. Germline V gene sequence: CDR1 ENHRY, CDR2 SYGVKD. CDR3 length: 12 residues. In DNA, the CDR3 is TGTGCCATTGGGTTAGCGGTAGACGAGCAGTACTTC. This sequence encodes CAIGLAVDEQYF.

This clone was recorded only once. The chain has TRBV7-3 and TRBJ2-7; 8 nucleotides match TRBD2. Germline values: CDR1 SGHTA, CDR2 FQGTGA. J lost 5 bases, V lost 5 bases, and 11 bases had no gene match. The CDR3 is 15 residues long. The CDR3 sequence: CASSPAGAGVNEQYF. The CDR3 region has the DNA TGTGCCAGCAGCCCAGCGGGGGCGGGAGTGAACGAGCAGTACTTC.

This sequence joins TRBV27 and TRBJ2-3; D is ambiguous. This CDR3 spans 13 amino acids. Germline CDR1 and CDR2: MNHEY and SMNVEV (reference sequence). Deletions cut 6 bases from V and 0 bases from J, with 7 bases between. The CDR3 DNA reads TGTGCCAGCAGACAGCAGAGCACAGATACGCAGTATTTT. Translating it yields CASRQQSTDTQYF.